Included here is one T cell receptor (beta chain) sequence, with context. Antigen: not known. The sample belongs to a study of Ad26.COV2.S vaccination and SARS-CoV-2 variants. Notes on the study in general: Post-vaccination breadth of spike-specific CD8+ and CD4+ T cell responses was reportedly substantial. An underestimation of total T cell responses may have resulted from the TCR breadth and depth analyses. Vaccine recipients posted higher spike-specific TCR breadth than their placebo counterparts. Across vaccine and placebo recipients, the breadth of non-spike TCRs was similar.

This CDR3 spans 14 amino acids. The V end was cut by 6 bases, the J end by 1 base, with 13 bases between. Germline V CDR1 and CDR2: SGHKS, YYEKEE (reference sequence). The method was immunoSEQ multiplex PCR; TCRdb's version includes in-frame clones alone and lacks a portion of them. This sample carries 6,500 to 8,000 clones, 84% of them seen once, and the ten largest clones take 25% to 30%. The clonotype originates from a human donor who had recovered from COVID-19. The rearrangement uses TRBV5-5 and TRBJ1-1; D is uncertain. The sample here was peripheral blood, taken after recovery from COVID-19. Written as DNA, the CDR3 is TGTGCCAGCACCGGGAGTTGGTCGAACACTGAAGCTTTCTTT. It codes for CASTGSWSNTEAFF.